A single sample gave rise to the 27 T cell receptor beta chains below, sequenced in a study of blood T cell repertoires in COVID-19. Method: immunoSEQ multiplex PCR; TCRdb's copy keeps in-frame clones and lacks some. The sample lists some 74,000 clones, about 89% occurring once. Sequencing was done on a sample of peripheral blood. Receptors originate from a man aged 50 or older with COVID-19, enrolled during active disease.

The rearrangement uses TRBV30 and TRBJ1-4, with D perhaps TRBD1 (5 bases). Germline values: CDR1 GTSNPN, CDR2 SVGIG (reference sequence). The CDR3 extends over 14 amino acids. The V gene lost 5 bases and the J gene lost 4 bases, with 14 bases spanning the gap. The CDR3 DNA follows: TGTGCCTGGGGCTTGGGGGGAAGTAATGAAAAACTGTTTTTT. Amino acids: CAWGLGGSNEKLFF.

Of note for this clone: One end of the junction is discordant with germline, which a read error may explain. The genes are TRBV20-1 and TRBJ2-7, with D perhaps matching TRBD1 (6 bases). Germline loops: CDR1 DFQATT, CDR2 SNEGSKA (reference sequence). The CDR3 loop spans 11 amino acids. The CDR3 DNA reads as TGCAGTGCTAGAGGGGGGACACCCGAGGGCTTC. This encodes CSARGGTPEGF.

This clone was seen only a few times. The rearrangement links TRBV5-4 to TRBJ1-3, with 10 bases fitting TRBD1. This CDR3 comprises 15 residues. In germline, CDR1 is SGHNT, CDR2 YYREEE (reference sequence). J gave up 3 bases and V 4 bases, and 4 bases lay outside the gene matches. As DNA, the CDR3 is TGTGCCAGCAGCCTGGGGACAGGGGATGGAAACACCATATATTTT. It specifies CASSLGTGDGNTIYF.

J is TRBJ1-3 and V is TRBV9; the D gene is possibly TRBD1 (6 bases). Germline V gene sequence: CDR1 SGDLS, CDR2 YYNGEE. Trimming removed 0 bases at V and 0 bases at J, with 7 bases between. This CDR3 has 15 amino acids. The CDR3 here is CASSVETGSGNTIYF. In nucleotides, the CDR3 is TGTGCCAGCAGCGTAGAGACAGGCTCTGGAAACACCATATATTTT.

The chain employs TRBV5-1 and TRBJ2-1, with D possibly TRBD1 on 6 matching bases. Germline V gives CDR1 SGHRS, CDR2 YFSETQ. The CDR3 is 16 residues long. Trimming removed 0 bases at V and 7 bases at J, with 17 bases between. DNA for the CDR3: TGCGCCAGCAGCTTGGTGATGAGTGGGGGCGGGAATGAGCAGTTCTTC. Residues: CASSLVMSGGGNEQFF.

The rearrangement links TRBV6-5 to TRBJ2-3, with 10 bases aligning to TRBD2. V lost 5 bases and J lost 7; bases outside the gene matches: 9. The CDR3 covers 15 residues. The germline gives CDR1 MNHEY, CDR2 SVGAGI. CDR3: CASSLTSGARHTQYF. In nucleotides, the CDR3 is TGTGCCAGCAGTCTCACTAGCGGGGCACGCCATACGCAGTATTTT.

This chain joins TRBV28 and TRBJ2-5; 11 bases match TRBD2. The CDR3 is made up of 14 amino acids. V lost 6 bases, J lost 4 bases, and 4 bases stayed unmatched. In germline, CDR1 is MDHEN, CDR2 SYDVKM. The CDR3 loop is CASRVAGGGETQYF. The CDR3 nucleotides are TGTGCCAGCAGAGTAGCGGGAGGGGGAGAGACCCAGTACTTC.

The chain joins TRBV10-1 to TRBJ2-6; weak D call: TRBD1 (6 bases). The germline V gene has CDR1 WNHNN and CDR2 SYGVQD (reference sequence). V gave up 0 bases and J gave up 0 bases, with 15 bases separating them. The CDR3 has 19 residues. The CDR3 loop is CASSESTGWFDSGANVLTF. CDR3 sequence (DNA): TGCGCCAGCAGTGAGTCGACAGGCTGGTTTGACTCTGGGGCCAACGTCCTGACTTTC.

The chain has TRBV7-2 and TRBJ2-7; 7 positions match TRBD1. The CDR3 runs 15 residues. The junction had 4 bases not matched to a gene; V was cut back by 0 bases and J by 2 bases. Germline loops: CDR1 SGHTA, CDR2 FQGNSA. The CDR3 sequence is CASSLARDSPYEQYF. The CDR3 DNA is TGTGCCAGCAGCTTAGCACGGGACAGCCCCTACGAGCAGTACTTC.

The CDR3 DNA sequence: TGTGCCAGCGGGGCAGGGCTTCCCGGCTACACCTTC. It translates to CASGAGLPGYTF. The chain links TRBV7-9 to TRBJ1-2, with D tentatively TRBD1 (5 bases). Trimming removed 8 bases at V and 8 bases at J, with 15 bases between. Germline V lookup: CDR1 SEHNR, CDR2 FQNEAQ (reference sequence). This CDR3 is 12 amino acids long. The full variable domain, in which reference TRBV7-9 and TRBJ1-2 provide the parts outside the CDR3, is DTGVSQNPRHKITKRGQNVTFRCDPISEHNRLYWYRQTLGQGPEFLTYFQNEAQLEKSRLLSDRFSAERPKGSFSTLEIQRTEQGDSAMYLCASGAGLPGYTFGSGTRLTVV.

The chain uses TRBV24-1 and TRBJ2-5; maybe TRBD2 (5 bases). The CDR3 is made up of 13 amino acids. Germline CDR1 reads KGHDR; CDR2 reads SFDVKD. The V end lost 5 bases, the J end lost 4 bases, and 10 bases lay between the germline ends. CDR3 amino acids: CATSAGSGETQYF. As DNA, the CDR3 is TGTGCCACCAGTGCGGGGTCGGGAGAGACCCAGTACTTC.

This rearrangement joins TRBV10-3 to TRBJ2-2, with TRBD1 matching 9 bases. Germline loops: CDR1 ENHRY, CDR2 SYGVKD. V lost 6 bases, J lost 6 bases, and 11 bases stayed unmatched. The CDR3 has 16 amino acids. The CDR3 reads CAISRTGTGSPGELFF. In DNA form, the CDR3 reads TGTGCCATCAGCAGAACCGGGACAGGGAGCCCCGGGGAGCTGTTTTTT.

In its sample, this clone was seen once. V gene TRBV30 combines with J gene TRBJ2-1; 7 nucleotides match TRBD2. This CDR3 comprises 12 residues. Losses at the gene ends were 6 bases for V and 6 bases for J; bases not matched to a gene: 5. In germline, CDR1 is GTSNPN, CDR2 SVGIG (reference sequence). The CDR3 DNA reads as TGTGCCTGTCGAGGACTAGGCAATGAGCAGTTCTTC. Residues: CACRGLGNEQFF.

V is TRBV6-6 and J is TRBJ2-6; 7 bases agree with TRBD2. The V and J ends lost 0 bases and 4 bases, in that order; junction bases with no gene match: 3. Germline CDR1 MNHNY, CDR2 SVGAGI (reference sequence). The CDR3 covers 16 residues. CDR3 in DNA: TGTGCCAGCAGTTACTCGGGAGGGACCGGGGCCAACGTCCTGACTTTC. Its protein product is CASSYSGGTGANVLTF.

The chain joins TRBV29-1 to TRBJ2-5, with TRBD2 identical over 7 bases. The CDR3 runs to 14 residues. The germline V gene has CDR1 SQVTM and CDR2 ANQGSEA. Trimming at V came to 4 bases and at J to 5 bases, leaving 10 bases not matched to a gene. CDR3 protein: CSVVVLGGWETQYF. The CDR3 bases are TGCAGCGTTGTGGTTCTGGGGGGGTGGGAGACCCAGTACTTC.

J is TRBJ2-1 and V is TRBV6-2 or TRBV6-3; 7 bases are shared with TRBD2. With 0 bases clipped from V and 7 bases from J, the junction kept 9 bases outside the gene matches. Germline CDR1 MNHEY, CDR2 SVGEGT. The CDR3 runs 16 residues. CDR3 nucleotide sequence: TGTGCCAGCAGTTACTCACCCGCGGGAGTGAGGAATGAGCAGTTCTTC. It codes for CASSYSPAGVRNEQFF.

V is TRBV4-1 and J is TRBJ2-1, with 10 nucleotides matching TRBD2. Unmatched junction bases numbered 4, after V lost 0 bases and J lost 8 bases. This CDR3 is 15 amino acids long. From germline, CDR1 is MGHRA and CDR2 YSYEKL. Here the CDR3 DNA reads TGCGCCAGCAGCCAAGAACAGCGGGAGGGAGATGAGCAGTTCTTC. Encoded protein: CASSQEQREGDEQFF.

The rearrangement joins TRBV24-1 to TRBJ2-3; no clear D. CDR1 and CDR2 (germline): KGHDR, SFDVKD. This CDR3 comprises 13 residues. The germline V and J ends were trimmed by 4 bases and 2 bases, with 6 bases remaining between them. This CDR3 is CATSDPLTDTQYF. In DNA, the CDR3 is TGTGCCACCAGTGACCCCCTCACAGATACGCAGTATTTT.

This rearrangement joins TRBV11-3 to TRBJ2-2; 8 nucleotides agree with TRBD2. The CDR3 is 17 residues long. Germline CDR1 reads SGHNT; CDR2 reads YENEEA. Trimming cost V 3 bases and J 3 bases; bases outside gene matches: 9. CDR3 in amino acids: CASSFMSGSLDTGELFF. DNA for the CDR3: TGTGCCAGCAGCTTCATGAGCGGGAGCTTGGACACCGGGGAGCTGTTTTTT.

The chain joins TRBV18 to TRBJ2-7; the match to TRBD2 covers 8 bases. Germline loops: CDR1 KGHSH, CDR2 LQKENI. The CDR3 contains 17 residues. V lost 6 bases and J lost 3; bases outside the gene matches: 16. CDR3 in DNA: TGTGCCAGCTCCCAGATCCCCCCCGGGAGGGTCGGCTACGAGCAGTACTTC. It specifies CASSQIPPGRVGYEQYF.

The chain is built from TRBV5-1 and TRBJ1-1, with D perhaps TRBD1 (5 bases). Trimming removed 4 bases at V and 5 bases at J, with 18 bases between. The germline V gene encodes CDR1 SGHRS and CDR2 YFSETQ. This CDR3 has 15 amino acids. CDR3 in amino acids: CASSPPQGFSTEAFF. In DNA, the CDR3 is TGCGCCAGCAGCCCACCTCAGGGTTTTAGTACTGAAGCTTTCTTT.

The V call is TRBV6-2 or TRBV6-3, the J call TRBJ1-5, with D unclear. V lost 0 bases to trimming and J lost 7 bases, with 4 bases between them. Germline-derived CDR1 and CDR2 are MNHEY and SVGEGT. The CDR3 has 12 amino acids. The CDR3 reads CASSYSRQPQHF. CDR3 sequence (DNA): TGTGCCAGCAGTTACTCTCGGCAGCCCCAGCATTTT.

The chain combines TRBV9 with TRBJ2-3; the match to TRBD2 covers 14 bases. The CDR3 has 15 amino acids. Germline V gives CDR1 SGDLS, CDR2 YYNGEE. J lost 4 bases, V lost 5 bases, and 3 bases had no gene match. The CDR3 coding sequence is TGTGCCAGCAGTGGACTAGCGGGAGGCCCAGATACGCAGTATTTT. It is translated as CASSGLAGGPDTQYF.

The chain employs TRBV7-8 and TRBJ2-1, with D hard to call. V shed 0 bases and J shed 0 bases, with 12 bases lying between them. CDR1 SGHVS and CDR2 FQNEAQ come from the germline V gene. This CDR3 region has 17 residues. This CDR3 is CASSLALTYSSYNEQFF. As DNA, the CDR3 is TGTGCCAGCAGCTTAGCGCTCACGTACAGCTCCTACAATGAGCAGTTCTTC.

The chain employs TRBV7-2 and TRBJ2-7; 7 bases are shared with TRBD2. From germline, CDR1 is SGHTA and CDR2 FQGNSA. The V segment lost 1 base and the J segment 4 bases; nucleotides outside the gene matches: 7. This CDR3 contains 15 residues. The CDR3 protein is CASSLEGGGKYEQYF. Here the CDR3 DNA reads TGTGCCAGCAGCTTAGAAGGCGGGGGAAAGTACGAGCAGTACTTC.

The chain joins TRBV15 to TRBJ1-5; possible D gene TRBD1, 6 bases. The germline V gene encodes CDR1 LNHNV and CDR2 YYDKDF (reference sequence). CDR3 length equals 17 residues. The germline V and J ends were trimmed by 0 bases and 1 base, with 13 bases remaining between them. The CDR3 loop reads CATSRDQAGASNQPQHF. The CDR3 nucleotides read TGTGCCACCAGCAGAGATCAGGCAGGGGCGAGCAATCAGCCCCAGCATTTT.

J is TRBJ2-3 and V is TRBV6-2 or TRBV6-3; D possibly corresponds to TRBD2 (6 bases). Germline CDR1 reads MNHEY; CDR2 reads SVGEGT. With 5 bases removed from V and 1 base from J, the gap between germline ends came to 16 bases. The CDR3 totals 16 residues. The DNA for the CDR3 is TGTGCCAGCAGTCCCTCCAGGACGGGGGGCACAGATACGCAGTATTTT. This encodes CASSPSRTGGTDTQYF.